The present T cell receptor beta chain was sequenced within a study of cytomegalovirus exposure and HLA in healthy donors. Study as a whole: Early released data comprised tens of millions of unique TCRs from HLA-typed donors.

The CDR3 length is 14 residues. Germline values: CDR1 SGHRS, CDR2 YFSETQ. The V end was cut by 0 bases, the J end by 6 bases, with 10 bases between. It was with 60 Vbeta and 13 Jbeta primers that the PCR ran. This table comes from immunoSEQ multiplex PCR, and its TCRdb copy is limited to in-frame clones, with some not included. The sample consists of about 170,000 clones, 85% of them appearing once. The sequencing input was PBMCs. The sequence derives from a man aged 18-30 years in good health and CMV-seropositive. The rearrangement joins TRBV5-1 to TRBJ2-1; D perhaps matches TRBD1 (6 bases). The CDR3 reads CASSLDRAPNEQFF. CDR3 sequence (DNA): TGCGCCAGCAGCTTGGACAGGGCGCCCAATGAGCAGTTCTTC.